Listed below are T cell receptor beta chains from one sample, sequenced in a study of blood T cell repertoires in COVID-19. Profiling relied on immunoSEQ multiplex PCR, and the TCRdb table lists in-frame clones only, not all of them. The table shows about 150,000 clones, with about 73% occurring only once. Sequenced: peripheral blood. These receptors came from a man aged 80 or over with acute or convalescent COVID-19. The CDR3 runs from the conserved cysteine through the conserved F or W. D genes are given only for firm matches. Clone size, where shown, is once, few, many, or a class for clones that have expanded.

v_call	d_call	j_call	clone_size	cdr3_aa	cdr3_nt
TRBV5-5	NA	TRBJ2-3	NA	CASSLVKATDTQYF	TGTGCCAGCAGCTTAGTGAAAGCCACAGATACGCAGTATTTT
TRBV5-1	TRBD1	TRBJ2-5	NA	CASSPLGTGGETQYF	TGCGCCAGCAGCCCACTCGGGACAGGGGGGGAGACCCAGTACTTC
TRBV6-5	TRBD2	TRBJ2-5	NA	CASSLHGTMETQYF	TGTGCCAGCAGCCTACATGGGACTATGGAGACCCAGTACTTC
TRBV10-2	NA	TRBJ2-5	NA	CASSGTRLGETQYF	TGCGCCAGCAGTGGGACAAGACTAGGAGAGACCCAGTACTTC
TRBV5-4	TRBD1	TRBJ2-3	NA	CASTDPGQLSTDTQYF	TGTGCCAGCACCGATCCGGGACAGCTTAGCACAGATACGCAGTATTTT
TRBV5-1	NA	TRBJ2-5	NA	CASSWRRTGTTLQTQYF	TGCGCCAGCAGCTGGAGGAGAACAGGGACCACCTTGCAGACCCAGTACTTC
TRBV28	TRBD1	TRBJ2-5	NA	CASTQGSETQYF	TGTGCCAGCACACAGGGGTCAGAGACCCAGTACTTC
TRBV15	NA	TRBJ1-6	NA	CATSRDEGGSYNSPLHF	TGTGCCACCAGCAGAGATGAAGGAGGCTCCTATAATTCACCCCTCCACTTT
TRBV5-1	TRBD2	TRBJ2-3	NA	CASSTGLAGASDTQYF	TGCGCCAGCAGCACCGGACTAGCGGGTGCATCAGATACGCAGTATTTT
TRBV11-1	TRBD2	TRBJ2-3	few	CASRRRLADTQYF	TGTGCCAGCAGGCGAAGACTAGCGGATACGCAGTATTTT
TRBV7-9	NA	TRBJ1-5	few	CASSFGQGSNQPQHF	TGTGCCAGCAGCTTCGGGCAGGGGAGCAATCAGCCCCAGCATTTT
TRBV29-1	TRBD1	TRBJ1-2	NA	CSVEGFRGRGGYTF	TGCAGCGTTGAAGGTTTCAGGGGGCGAGGTGGCTACACCTTC
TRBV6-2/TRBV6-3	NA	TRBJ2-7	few	CASSRAAPVAYEQYF	TGTGCCAGCAGCCGAGCCGCCCCCGTAGCCTACGAGCAGTACTTC
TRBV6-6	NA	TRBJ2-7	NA	CASSTSELQYF	TGTGCCAGCAGTACAAGCGAATTGCAGTACTTC
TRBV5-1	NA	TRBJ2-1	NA	CATSAGPGDNEQFF	TGCGCCACCTCAGCGGGCCCCGGGGACAATGAGCAGTTCTTC
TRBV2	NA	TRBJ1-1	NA	CASSGEGNTEAFF	TGTGCCAGCAGTGGTGAGGGGAACACTGAAGCTTTCTTT
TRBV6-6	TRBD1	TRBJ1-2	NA	CASSPLDRGQVGDGYTF	TGTGCCAGCAGTCCGCTGGACAGGGGGCAAGTAGGGGATGGCTACACCTTC
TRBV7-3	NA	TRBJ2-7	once	CASSDHRGGTYEQYF	TGTGCCAGCAGCGACCATCGAGGGGGAACCTACGAGCAGTACTTC
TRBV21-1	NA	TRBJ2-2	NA	CASSRLAGDHTGELFF	TGTGCCAGCAGCAGACTAGCGGGGGACCATACCGGGGAGCTGTTTTTT
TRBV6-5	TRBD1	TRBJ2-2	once	CASSIGTDTGELFF	TGTGCCAGCAGTATCGGGACAGACACCGGGGAGCTGTTTTTT
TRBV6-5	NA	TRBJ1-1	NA	CASISRVAEAFF	TGTGCCAGCATCTCTCGAGTGGCTGAAGCTTTCTTT
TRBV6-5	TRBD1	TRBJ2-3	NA	CASRIQGFGDTQYF	TGTGCCAGCAGGATACAGGGGTTTGGCGATACGCAGTATTTT
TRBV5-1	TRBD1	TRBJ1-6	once	CASSSTGSNNSPLHF	TGCGCCAGCAGCTCGACAGGGAGCAATAATTCACCCCTCCACTTT
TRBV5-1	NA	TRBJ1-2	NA	CASSGGQPSSGYTF	TGCGCCAGCAGCGGAGGACAGCCTTCCTCGGGCTACACCTTC
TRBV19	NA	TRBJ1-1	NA	CASINGGGYTEAFF	TGTGCCAGTATCAACGGCGGGGGCTACACTGAAGCTTTCTTT
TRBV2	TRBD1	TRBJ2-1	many	CASSEDRVREQFF	TGTGCCAGCAGTGAGGACAGGGTAAGGGAGCAGTTCTTC
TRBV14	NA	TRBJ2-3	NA	CASSQEGTGGTDTQYF	TGTGCCAGCAGCCAAGAGGGGACGGGAGGCACAGATACGCAGTATTTT
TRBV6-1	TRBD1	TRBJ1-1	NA	CASSRRQGETEAFF	TGTGCCAGCAGCCGTAGACAGGGAGAGACTGAAGCTTTCTTT
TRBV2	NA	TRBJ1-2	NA	CASSERPPGGRHYGYTF	TGTGCCAGCAGTGAACGACCTCCGGGAGGCAGACACTATGGCTACACCTTC
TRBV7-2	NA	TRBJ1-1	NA	CASSLSGSFEAFF	TGTGCCAGCAGCCTCAGCGGGTCATTTGAAGCTTTCTTT
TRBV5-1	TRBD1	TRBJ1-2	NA	CASSPGTGANYGYTF	TGCGCCAGCAGCCCCGGGACAGGGGCTAACTATGGCTACACCTTC
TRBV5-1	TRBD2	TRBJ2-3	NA	CASSLGTSLPDTQYF	TGCGCCAGCAGCTTAGGGACTAGCCTCCCAGATACGCAGTATTTT
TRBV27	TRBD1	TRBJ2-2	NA	CASSRTPGQGKGGELFF	TGTGCCAGCAGCCGGACTCCGGGACAGGGCAAGGGCGGGGAGCTGTTTTTT
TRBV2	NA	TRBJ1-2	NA	CASSEGRGNYGYTF	TGTGCCAGCAGTGAGGGCAGGGGTAACTATGGCTACACCTTC
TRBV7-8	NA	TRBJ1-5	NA	CASSLGLNTQHF	TGTGCCAGCAGCTTAGGGCTGAATACCCAGCATTTT
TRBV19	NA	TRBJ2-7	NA	CASGVQQGPYEQYF	TGTGCCAGTGGGGTGCAGCAGGGGCCCTACGAGCAGTACTTC
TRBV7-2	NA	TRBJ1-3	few	CASSLQSSGNTIYF	TGTGCCAGCAGCCTACAGAGCTCTGGAAACACCATATATTTT
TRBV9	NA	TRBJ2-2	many	CASSWTTGNTGELFF	TGTGCCAGCAGCTGGACAACGGGGAACACCGGGGAGCTGTTTTTT
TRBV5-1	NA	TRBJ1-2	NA	CASSLVSGKDGYTF	TGCGCCAGCAGCTTGGTGTCCGGGAAGGATGGCTACACCTTC
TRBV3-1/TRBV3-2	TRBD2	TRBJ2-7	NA	CASSQVRASGGAYEQYF	TGTGCCAGCAGCCAAGTGAGGGCTAGCGGGGGAGCCTACGAGCAGTACTTC
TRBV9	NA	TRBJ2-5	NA	CASSARAGETQYF	TGTGCCAGCAGCGCGAGGGCGGGGGAGACCCAGTACTTC
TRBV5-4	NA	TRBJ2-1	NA	CASSLGGGMSSYNEQFF	TGTGCCAGCAGCTTAGGTGGCGGAATGAGCTCCTACAATGAGCAGTTCTTC